The TCR beta chain described here comes from a study of human T cells and chemical hapten exposure. This CDR3 is 17 amino acids long. In germline, CDR1 is SQVTM, CDR2 ANQGSEA. Trimming removed 6 bases from V and 0 bases from J; junction bases left unmatched: 13. TCRdb reprocessed the RACE reads with MiXCR, giving one entry per CDR3 protein. Here the sample spans fewer than 100,000 distinct CDR3 sequences, 9.5% to 15% being singletons. Time point here: patch test 1, 2 weeks after DPC sensitization. Treatment here: therapeutic diphenylcyclopropenone sensitization with weekly scalp DPC. This chain connects TRBV29-1 to TRBJ1-3; TRBD1 matches 8 bases. The source is a woman aged 35 to 49 with alopecia areata. Some clones in this sample may be carry-over from other donors' samples. Here the sequenced sample was whole blood, taken in connection with sensitization to the hapten diphenylcyclopropenone (DPC). CDR3 sequence reads: CSVAGQGVLGSGNTIYF. CDR3 coding DNA: TGCAGCGTGGCCGGACAGGGAGTATTAGGCTCTGGAAACACCATATATTTT.